The 4 T cell receptor beta chains in this list originate from one sample, sequenced in a study of early T cells in non-severe SARS-CoV-2 infection. MiXCR was run by TCRdb on the 5' RACE reads, yielding one entry per CDR3 protein. The sample includes tens of thousands of distinct CDR3 sequences, 5.3% seen only once; the top ten take approximately 30%. The sample was whole blood. The receptors here all came from an adult who was a healthcare worker with PCR-confirmed SARS-CoV-2 infection or an uninfected control (not recorded which).

Many counts were recorded for this clonotype. V and J are TRBV5-1 and TRBJ2-6; D gene unclear. The germline V gene encodes CDR1 SGHRS and CDR2 YFSETQ. The length of the CDR3 is 18 residues. Trimming cost V 4 bases and J 0 bases, with 17 bases left between them. The CDR3 DNA follows: TGCGCCAGCAGCCCTGTGGGCCTCCACAACTCTGGGGCCAACGTCCTGACTTTC. Its protein product is CASSPVGLHNSGANVLTF.

At least ten counts were recorded for this clonotype. V gene TRBV28 combines with J gene TRBJ2-3; D tentatively reads TRBD1 or TRBD2 (6 bases each). The CDR3 contains 16 residues. V gave up 5 bases and J gave up 0 bases, with 15 bases separating them. Germline V CDR1 and CDR2: MDHEN, SYDVKM. The chain's CDR3 is CASSPRGAASTDTQYF. The CDR3 nucleotides read TGTGCCAGCAGTCCTAGGGGGGCGGCTAGCACAGATACGCAGTATTTT.

This clonotype was found many times. This chain joins TRBV27 and TRBJ2-7; 10 nucleotides line up with TRBD1. Trimming took 4 bases from V and 2 from J; bases not matched to a gene: 17. The germline V gene encodes CDR1 MNHEY and CDR2 SMNVEV (reference sequence). The CDR3 covers 19 residues. CDR3 nucleotides: TGTGCCAGCAGTTCCTCCTCCTACGACGGACAGGGGGGGCCCTACGAGCAGTACTTC. Translated: CASSSSSYDGQGGPYEQYF.

The CDR3 reads CASSPGGWEQYF. CDR3 nucleotides: TGTGCCAGCTCACCGGGGGGCTGGGAGCAGTACTTC. V is TRBV18 and J is TRBJ2-7; D could derive from TRBD1 or TRBD2 (6 bases each). The CDR3 is 12 amino acids. V lost 3 bases and J 7 bases, leaving 10 bases between the germline ends. The germline V gene has CDR1 KGHSH and CDR2 LQKENI. The full variable domain, completed using reference TRBV18 and TRBJ2-7, is NAGVMQNPRHLVRRRGQEARLRCSPMKGHSHVYWYRQLPEEGLKFMVYLQKENIIDESGMPKERFSAEFPKEGPSILRIQQVVRGDSAAYFCASSPGGWEQYFGPGTRLTVT.